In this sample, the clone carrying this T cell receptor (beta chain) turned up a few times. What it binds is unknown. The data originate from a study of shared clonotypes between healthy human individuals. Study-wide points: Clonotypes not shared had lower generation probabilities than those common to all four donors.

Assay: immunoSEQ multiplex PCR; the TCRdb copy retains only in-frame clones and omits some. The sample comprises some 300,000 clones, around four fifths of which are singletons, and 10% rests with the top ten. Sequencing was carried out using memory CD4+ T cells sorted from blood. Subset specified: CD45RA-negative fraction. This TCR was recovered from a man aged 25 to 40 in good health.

The CDR3 coding sequence is TGTGCCAGCAGTGAACGTAACAGGGTGCCTTTCGGTCAGCCCCAGCATTTT. It is translated as CASSERNRVPFGQPQHF. This chain links TRBV6-1 with TRBJ1-5, with D perhaps matching TRBD1 (6 bases). V was clipped by 2 bases and J by 6 bases, with 20 bases between them. Germline CDR1 reads MNHNS; CDR2 reads SASEGT. CDR3 length: 17 amino acids.